Listed here is a single T cell receptor beta chain. Antigen specificity is unknown. Healthy Caucasians were all of the donors. This sample is part of a study of identical twins. V lost 1 base and J lost 4, with 8 bases in between. This CDR3 contains 13 residues. The germline CDR1 and CDR2 sequences are MDHEN and SYDVKM. Study-wide findings and caveats: The study drew conclusions from cross-sectional statistical analysis, not from following the same donors. Carriage of fewer insertions was seen in abundant cord blood beta clonotypes, whereas memory repertoires showed none.

TCRdb redid the calling of the 5' RACE reads with MiXCR, one entry per CDR3 protein. This sample yields roughly 1,500,000 distinct CDR3 sequences, of which about 30% are seen a single time; about 0.3% belongs to the top ten. The source material was cord blood. The TCR originated in a newborn girl in good health. The chain is built from TRBV28 and TRBJ2-7; TRBD1 is a possible D gene (6 bases). Written as DNA, the CDR3 is TGTGCCAGCAGTTTATACGGACAGTACGAGCAGTACTTC. Encoded protein: CASSLYGQYEQYF. Full variable domain (rest looked up from reference TRBV28 and TRBJ2-7): DVKVTQSSRYLVKRTGEKVFLECVQDMDHENMFWYRQDPGLGLRLIYFSYDVKMKEKGDIPEGYSVSREKKERFSLILESASTNQTSMYLCASSLYGQYEQYFGPGTRLTVT.